Listed below are T cell receptor beta chains from one sample, sequenced in a study of cytomegalovirus exposure and HLA in healthy donors. Sequenced by immunoSEQ multiplex PCR; TCRdb stores in-frame clones only, minus some. The table lists some 250,000 clones, nearly 90% of them singletons, with 0.37% in the top ten. Sequencing input: PBMCs. These receptors all stem from a woman between 18 and 29 years old in good health and CMV-seronegative. CDR3s include the opening cysteine and the closing phenylalanine or tryptophan. D genes are given only for firm matches. Not all rows give a size; the values are once, few, many and, for expanded clones, a class.

j_gene: TRBJ2-7; v_gene: TRBV10-3; abundance: -; d_gene: -; CDR3aa: CAISESLQTYEQYF; CDR3nt: TGTGCCATCAGTGAGTCCTTACAGACCTACGAGCAGTACTTC
j_gene: TRBJ1-1; v_gene: TRBV27; abundance: -; d_gene: -; CDR3aa: CASSPIGTEAFF; CDR3nt: TGTGCCAGCAGTCCGATCGGCACTGAAGCTTTCTTT
j_gene: TRBJ2-5; v_gene: TRBV5-1; abundance: -; d_gene: -; CDR3aa: CASSLLQETQYF; CDR3nt: TGCGCCAGCAGCTTGTTACAAGAGACCCAGTACTTC
j_gene: TRBJ1-1; v_gene: TRBV28; abundance: -; d_gene: -; CDR3aa: CASSLTARLEAFF; CDR3nt: TGTGCCAGCAGTTTAACCGCTAGACTTGAAGCTTTCTTT
j_gene: TRBJ2-2; v_gene: TRBV10-2; abundance: -; d_gene: -; CDR3aa: CASSGAPYTGELFF; CDR3nt: TGCGCCAGCAGTGGAGCCCCCTACACCGGGGAGCTGTTTTTT
j_gene: TRBJ1-3; v_gene: TRBV13; abundance: -; d_gene: -; CDR3aa: CASSSGLSSGNTIYF; CDR3nt: TGTGCCAGCAGCTCCGGACTGAGCTCTGGAAACACCATATATTTT
j_gene: TRBJ1-1; v_gene: TRBV5-4; abundance: -; d_gene: -; CDR3aa: CASSIGVGTEAFF; CDR3nt: TGTGCCAGCAGCATAGGGGTGGGCACTGAAGCTTTCTTT
j_gene: TRBJ1-1; v_gene: TRBV4-1; abundance: -; d_gene: TRBD1; CDR3aa: CASSPPGTGMNTEAFF; CDR3nt: TGCGCCAGCAGCCCGCCCGGGACAGGGATGAACACTGAAGCTTTCTTT
j_gene: TRBJ2-2; v_gene: TRBV7-9; abundance: -; d_gene: -; CDR3aa: CASIRQGGLGKRAGELFF; CDR3nt: TGTGCCAGCATTCGGCAGGGTGGATTAGGCAAACGGGCCGGGGAGCTGTTTTTT
j_gene: TRBJ1-2; v_gene: TRBV7-9; abundance: -; d_gene: -; CDR3aa: CASSFPGINYGYTF; CDR3nt: TGTGCCAGCAGCTTCCCAGGGATTAACTATGGCTACACCTTC
j_gene: TRBJ2-3; v_gene: TRBV30; abundance: -; d_gene: TRBD2; CDR3aa: CAWDAGTIGTDTQYF; CDR3nt: TGTGCCTGGGATGCCGGGACTATCGGTACAGATACGCAGTATTTT
j_gene: TRBJ2-3; v_gene: TRBV4-1; abundance: -; d_gene: TRBD1; CDR3aa: CASSFRTGLLDTQYF; CDR3nt: TGCGCCAGCAGCTTCCGGACAGGGCTTTTGGATACGCAGTATTTT
j_gene: TRBJ2-5; v_gene: TRBV28; abundance: -; d_gene: TRBD2; CDR3aa: CASSFGTSGQETQYF; CDR3nt: TGTGCCAGCAGTTTCGGGACTAGCGGCCAAGAGACCCAGTACTTC
j_gene: TRBJ1-5; v_gene: TRBV28; abundance: -; d_gene: -; CDR3aa: CASSGWGNQPQHF; CDR3nt: TGTGCCAGCTCGGGTTGGGGCAATCAGCCCCAGCATTTT
j_gene: TRBJ1-1; v_gene: TRBV27; abundance: once; d_gene: TRBD1; CDR3aa: CASSFGIGQDTEAFF; CDR3nt: TGTGCCAGCAGTTTCGGAATCGGACAGGATACTGAAGCTTTCTTT
j_gene: TRBJ1-5; v_gene: TRBV6-6; abundance: -; d_gene: -; CDR3aa: CASSYVQGLSPQHF; CDR3nt: TGTGCCAGCAGTTACGTCCAGGGGCTAAGTCCCCAGCATTTT
j_gene: TRBJ1-2; v_gene: TRBV6-1; abundance: -; d_gene: TRBD1; CDR3aa: CASSVGQGAPNYGYTF; CDR3nt: TGTGCCAGCAGTGTTGGACAGGGGGCACCCAACTATGGCTACACCTTC
j_gene: TRBJ2-7; v_gene: TRBV7-3; abundance: -; d_gene: -; CDR3aa: CASSRTWSNEQYF; CDR3nt: TGTGCCAGCAGCCGAACATGGAGCAACGAGCAGTACTTC
j_gene: TRBJ1-1; v_gene: TRBV28; abundance: -; d_gene: -; CDR3aa: CASSPGFFRMNTEAFF; CDR3nt: TGTGCCAGCAGTCCAGGGTTCTTCCGCATGAACACTGAAGCTTTCTTT
j_gene: TRBJ2-7; v_gene: TRBV5-6; abundance: -; d_gene: TRBD1; CDR3aa: CASSPQGSSYEQYF; CDR3nt: TGTGCCAGCAGTCCACAGGGGAGCTCCTACGAGCAGTACTTC
j_gene: TRBJ1-2; v_gene: TRBV5-4; abundance: -; d_gene: TRBD1; CDR3aa: CASSPTGNYGYTF; CDR3nt: TGTGCCAGCAGCCCGACAGGGAACTATGGCTACACCTTC
j_gene: TRBJ1-1; v_gene: TRBV6-6; abundance: once; d_gene: TRBD1; CDR3aa: CASSGQGLNTEAFF; CDR3nt: TGTGCCAGCAGCGGACAGGGGTTGAACACTGAAGCTTTCTTT
j_gene: TRBJ2-3; v_gene: TRBV6-5; abundance: once; d_gene: TRBD1; CDR3aa: CASRRTGADTQYF; CDR3nt: TGTGCCAGCAGGCGGACAGGGGCAGATACGCAGTATTTT
j_gene: TRBJ1-3; v_gene: TRBV30; abundance: -; d_gene: TRBD1; CDR3aa: CAWRDKDRALRGNTIYF; CDR3nt: TGTGCCTGGAGGGATAAGGACAGGGCATTGCGAGGAAACACCATATATTTT
j_gene: TRBJ1-5; v_gene: TRBV27; abundance: -; d_gene: -; CDR3aa: CASSWGLHPNQPQHF; CDR3nt: TGTGCCAGCAGTTGGGGACTGCACCCCAATCAGCCCCAGCATTTT
j_gene: TRBJ2-2; v_gene: TRBV27; abundance: few; d_gene: TRBD1; CDR3aa: CASSWTGLTGELFF; CDR3nt: TGTGCCAGCAGTTGGACAGGGCTCACCGGGGAGCTGTTTTTT
j_gene: TRBJ2-7; v_gene: TRBV7-6; abundance: -; d_gene: TRBD1; CDR3aa: CASSLATGGLYEQYF; CDR3nt: TGTGCCAGCAGCTTAGCGACAGGGGGCTTGTACGAGCAGTACTTC
j_gene: TRBJ1-1; v_gene: TRBV19; abundance: -; d_gene: TRBD1; CDR3aa: CASSPETGGHTEAFF; CDR3nt: TGTGCCAGTAGTCCGGAGACAGGGGGCCACACTGAAGCTTTCTTT
j_gene: TRBJ1-2; v_gene: TRBV5-1; abundance: -; d_gene: -; CDR3aa: CASSFGGGNYGYTF; CDR3nt: TGCGCCAGCAGCTTCGGAGGCGGTAACTATGGCTACACCTTC
j_gene: TRBJ2-5; v_gene: TRBV10-2; abundance: -; d_gene: -; CDR3aa: CASSELHGETQYF; CDR3nt: TGCGCCAGCAGTGAGCTGCACGGAGAGACCCAGTACTTC
j_gene: TRBJ2-5; v_gene: TRBV2; abundance: -; d_gene: TRBD2; CDR3aa: CASTKLAGGLKTQYF; CDR3nt: TGTGCCAGCACCAAACTAGCGGGGGGGCTAAAGACCCAGTACTTC
j_gene: TRBJ1-5; v_gene: TRBV19; abundance: -; d_gene: -; CDR3aa: CASSPFRDNNQPQHF; CDR3nt: TGTGCCAGTAGTCCGTTCCGGGATAACAATCAGCCCCAGCATTTT
j_gene: TRBJ1-1; v_gene: TRBV5-1; abundance: -; d_gene: TRBD1; CDR3aa: CASSPRTGSGNTEAFF; CDR3nt: TGCGCCAGCAGCCCCAGGACAGGATCCGGGAACACTGAAGCTTTCTTT
j_gene: TRBJ1-1; v_gene: TRBV5-4; abundance: -; d_gene: -; CDR3aa: CASSLQQYTEAFF; CDR3nt: TGTGCCAGCAGCTTGCAACAGTACACTGAAGCTTTCTTT
j_gene: TRBJ2-3; v_gene: TRBV5-4; abundance: -; d_gene: -; CDR3aa: CASSLRQGGADTQYF; CDR3nt: TGTGCCAGCAGCTTGCGGCAGGGTGGGGCAGATACGCAGTATTTT
j_gene: TRBJ2-1; v_gene: TRBV2; abundance: -; d_gene: -; CDR3aa: CASSPGDDEQFF; CDR3nt: TGTGCCAGCAGCCCCGGGGATGACGAGCAGTTCTTC
j_gene: TRBJ1-2; v_gene: TRBV7-6; abundance: -; d_gene: -; CDR3aa: CASSFTGLPDGYTF; CDR3nt: TGTGCCAGCAGTTTTACAGGGTTGCCGGATGGCTACACCTTC
j_gene: TRBJ1-3; v_gene: TRBV11-2; abundance: -; d_gene: TRBD1; CDR3aa: CASSLGRGQGNTIYF; CDR3nt: TGTGCCAGCAGCTTGGGTAGGGGACAGGGAAACACCATATATTTT
j_gene: TRBJ2-7; v_gene: TRBV6-6; abundance: few; d_gene: -; CDR3aa: CASSDLSWGYDGQYF; CDR3nt: TGTGCCAGCAGTGATCTTAGCTGGGGCTACGATGGGCAGTACTTC
j_gene: TRBJ1-5; v_gene: TRBV30; abundance: -; d_gene: -; CDR3aa: CAWSLAVDQPQHF; CDR3nt: -
j_gene: TRBJ2-2; v_gene: TRBV9; abundance: -; d_gene: TRBD1; CDR3aa: CASSPWDRVGTGELFF; CDR3nt: TGTGCCAGCAGCCCGTGGGACAGGGTGGGAACCGGGGAGCTGTTTTTT
j_gene: TRBJ2-1; v_gene: TRBV6-1; abundance: -; d_gene: -; CDR3aa: CASIARDNYNEQFF; CDR3nt: TGTGCCAGCATAGCCCGGGACAACTACAATGAGCAGTTCTTC
j_gene: TRBJ1-3; v_gene: TRBV7-9; abundance: few; d_gene: -; CDR3aa: CASSYGTLSGNTIYF; CDR3nt: TGTGCCAGCAGCTACGGGACACTCTCTGGAAACACCATATATTTT
j_gene: TRBJ1-2; v_gene: TRBV5-1; abundance: -; d_gene: TRBD1; CDR3aa: CASSETGGSNGYTF; CDR3nt: TGCGCCAGCAGCGAAACAGGGGGTAGTAATGGCTACACCTTC
j_gene: TRBJ2-3; v_gene: TRBV7-9; abundance: -; d_gene: TRBD2; CDR3aa: CASSWTSGAKDTQYF; CDR3nt: TGTGCCAGCAGCTGGACTAGCGGGGCTAAAGATACGCAGTATTTT
j_gene: TRBJ2-7; v_gene: TRBV6-5; abundance: once; d_gene: TRBD1; CDR3aa: CASSIIQGAYEQYF; CDR3nt: TGTGCCAGCAGTATAATACAGGGGGCTTACGAGCAGTACTTC
j_gene: TRBJ2-3; v_gene: TRBV4-1; abundance: -; d_gene: -; CDR3aa: CASSYAENLLGTDTQYF; CDR3nt: TGCGCCAGCAGCTACGCTGAGAACCTCCTTGGCACAGATACGCAGTATTTT
j_gene: TRBJ2-7; v_gene: TRBV29-1; abundance: -; d_gene: -; CDR3aa: CSVEGDRPYEQYF; CDR3nt: TGCAGCGTGGAGGGGGACAGACCCTACGAGCAGTACTTC
j_gene: TRBJ2-3; v_gene: TRBV7-9; abundance: -; d_gene: -; CDR3aa: CASSSEVARDTQYF; CDR3nt: TGTGCCAGCAGCTCGGAGGTAGCGCGAGATACGCAGTATTTT
j_gene: TRBJ1-2; v_gene: TRBV5-1; abundance: -; d_gene: -; CDR3aa: CASSLEGSYGYTF; CDR3nt: TGCGCCAGCAGCTTGGAGGGGTCCTATGGCTACACCTTC
j_gene: TRBJ2-2; v_gene: TRBV6-5; abundance: -; d_gene: -; CDR3aa: CASSFETGNTGELFF; CDR3nt: TGTGCCAGCAGTTTCGAGACAGGGAACACCGGGGAGCTGTTTTTT
j_gene: TRBJ2-5; v_gene: TRBV19; abundance: once; d_gene: -; CDR3aa: CASSISRLGVETQYF; CDR3nt: TGTGCCAGTAGTATCTCGAGGCTAGGGGTTGAGACCCAGTACTTC
j_gene: TRBJ2-1; v_gene: TRBV14; abundance: -; d_gene: TRBD2; CDR3aa: CASSQDLGLAVNNEQFF; CDR3nt: TGTGCCAGCAGCCAAGATCTGGGCCTAGCGGTGAACAATGAGCAGTTCTTC
j_gene: TRBJ1-6; v_gene: TRBV9; abundance: -; d_gene: TRBD1; CDR3aa: CASSVGTGGVDSPLHF; CDR3nt: TGTGCCAGCAGCGTAGGAACAGGGGGCGTTGATTCACCCCTCCACTTT
j_gene: TRBJ1-2; v_gene: TRBV14; abundance: -; d_gene: TRBD1; CDR3aa: CASSLKSGTGGLNYGYTF; CDR3nt: TGTGCCAGCAGCCTGAAATCCGGGACAGGGGGCTTGAACTATGGCTACACCTTC
j_gene: TRBJ1-1; v_gene: TRBV6-4; abundance: -; d_gene: -; CDR3aa: CASSDAGGETEAFF; CDR3nt: TGTGCCAGCAGTGACGCGGGGGGAGAGACTGAAGCTTTCTTT
j_gene: TRBJ2-3; v_gene: TRBV29-1; abundance: -; d_gene: -; CDR3aa: CSIEEQGVIPDTQYF; CDR3nt: TGCAGCATCGAGGAACAGGGAGTAATACCAGATACGCAGTATTTT